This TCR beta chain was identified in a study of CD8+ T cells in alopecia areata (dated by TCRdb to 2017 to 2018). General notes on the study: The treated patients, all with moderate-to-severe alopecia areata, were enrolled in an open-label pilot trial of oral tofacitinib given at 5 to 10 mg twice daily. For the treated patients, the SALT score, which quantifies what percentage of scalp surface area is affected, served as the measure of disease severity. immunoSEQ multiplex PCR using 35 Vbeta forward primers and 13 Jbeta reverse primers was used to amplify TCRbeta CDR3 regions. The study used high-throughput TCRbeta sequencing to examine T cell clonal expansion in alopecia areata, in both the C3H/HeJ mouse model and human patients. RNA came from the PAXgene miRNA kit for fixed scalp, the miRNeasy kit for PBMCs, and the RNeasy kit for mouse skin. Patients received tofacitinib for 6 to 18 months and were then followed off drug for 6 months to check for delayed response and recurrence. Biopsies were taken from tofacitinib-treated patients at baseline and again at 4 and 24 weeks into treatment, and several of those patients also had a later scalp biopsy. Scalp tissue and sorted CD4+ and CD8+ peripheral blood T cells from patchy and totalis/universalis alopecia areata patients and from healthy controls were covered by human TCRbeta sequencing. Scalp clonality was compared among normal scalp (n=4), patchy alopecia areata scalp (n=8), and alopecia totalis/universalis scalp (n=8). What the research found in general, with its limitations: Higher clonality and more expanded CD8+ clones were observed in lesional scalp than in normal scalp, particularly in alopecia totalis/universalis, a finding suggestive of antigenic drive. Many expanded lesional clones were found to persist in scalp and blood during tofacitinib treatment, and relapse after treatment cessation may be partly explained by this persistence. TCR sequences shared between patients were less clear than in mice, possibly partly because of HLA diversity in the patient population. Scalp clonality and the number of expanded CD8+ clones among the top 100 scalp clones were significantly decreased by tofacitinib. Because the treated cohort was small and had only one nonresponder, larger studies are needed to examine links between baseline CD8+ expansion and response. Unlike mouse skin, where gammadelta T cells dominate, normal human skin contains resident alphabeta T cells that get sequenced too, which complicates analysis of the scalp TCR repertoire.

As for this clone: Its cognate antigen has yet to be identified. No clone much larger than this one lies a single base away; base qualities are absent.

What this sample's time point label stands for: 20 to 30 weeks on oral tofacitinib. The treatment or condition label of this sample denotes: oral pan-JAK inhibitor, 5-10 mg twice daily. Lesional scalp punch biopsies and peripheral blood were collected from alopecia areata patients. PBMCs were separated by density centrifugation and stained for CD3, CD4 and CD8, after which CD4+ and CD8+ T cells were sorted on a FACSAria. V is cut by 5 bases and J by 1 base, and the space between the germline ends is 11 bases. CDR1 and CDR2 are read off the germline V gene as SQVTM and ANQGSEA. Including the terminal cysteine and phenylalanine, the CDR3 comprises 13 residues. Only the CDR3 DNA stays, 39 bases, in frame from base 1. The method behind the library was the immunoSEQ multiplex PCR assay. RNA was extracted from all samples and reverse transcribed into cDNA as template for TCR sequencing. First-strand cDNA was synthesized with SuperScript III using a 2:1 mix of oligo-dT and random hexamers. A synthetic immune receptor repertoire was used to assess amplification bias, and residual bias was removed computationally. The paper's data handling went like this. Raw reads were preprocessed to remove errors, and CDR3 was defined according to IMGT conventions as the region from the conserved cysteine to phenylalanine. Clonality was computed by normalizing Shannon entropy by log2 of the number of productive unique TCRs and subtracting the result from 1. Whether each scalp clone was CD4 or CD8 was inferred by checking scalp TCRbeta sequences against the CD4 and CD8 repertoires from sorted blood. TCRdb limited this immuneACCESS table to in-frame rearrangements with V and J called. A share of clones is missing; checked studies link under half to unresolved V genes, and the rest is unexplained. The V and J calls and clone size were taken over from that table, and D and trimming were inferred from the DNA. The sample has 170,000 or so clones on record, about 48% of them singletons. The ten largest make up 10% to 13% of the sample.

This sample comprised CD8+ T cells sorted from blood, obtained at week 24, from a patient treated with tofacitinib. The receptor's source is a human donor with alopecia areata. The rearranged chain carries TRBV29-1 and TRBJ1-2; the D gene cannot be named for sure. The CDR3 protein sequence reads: CSVRSTNNYGYTF. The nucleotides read TGCAGCGTTCGGAGCACTAATAACTATGGCTACACCTTC.